This TCR beta chain was sequenced in a study of STAT3 mutations in large granular lymphocyte leukemia. About this clone: Its target is unknown.

The CDR3 is 12 residues long. Germline CDR1 and CDR2: MDHEN and SYDVKM. Trimming removed 2 bases from V and 4 bases from J, with 5 bases in between. This table comes from immunoSEQ multiplex PCR, and its TCRdb copy is limited to in-frame clones, with some not included. The sample shows about 34,000 clones, approximately 83% of them seen only once. Findings of the study overall: Some patients had dominant TCR clones larger than their STAT3 mutant burden. Every T-cell large granular lymphocyte leukemia patient had at least one immunodominant TCR beta clonotype.

This TCR came from a man in his 60s with T-cell large granular lymphocyte leukemia. Some clones in this sample may be carry-over from other donors' samples. Specimen: peripheral blood mononuclear cells. The chain recombines TRBV28 with TRBJ1-2; D call uncertain. The CDR3 is CASSLPTYGYTF. CDR3 bases: TGTGCCAGCAGTTTACCTACCTATGGCTACACCTTC.